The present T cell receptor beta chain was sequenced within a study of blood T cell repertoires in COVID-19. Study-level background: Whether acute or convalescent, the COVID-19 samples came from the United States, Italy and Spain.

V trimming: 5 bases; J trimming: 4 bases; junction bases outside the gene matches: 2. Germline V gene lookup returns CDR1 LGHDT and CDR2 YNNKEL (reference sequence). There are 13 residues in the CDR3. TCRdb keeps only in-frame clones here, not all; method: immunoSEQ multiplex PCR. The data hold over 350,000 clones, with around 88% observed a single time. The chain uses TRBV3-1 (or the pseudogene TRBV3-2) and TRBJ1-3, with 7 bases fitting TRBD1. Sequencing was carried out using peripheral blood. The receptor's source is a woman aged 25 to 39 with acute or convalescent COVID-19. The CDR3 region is CASSMGQGNTIYF. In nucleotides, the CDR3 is TGTGCCAGCAGCATGGGACAGGGAAACACCATATATTTT.